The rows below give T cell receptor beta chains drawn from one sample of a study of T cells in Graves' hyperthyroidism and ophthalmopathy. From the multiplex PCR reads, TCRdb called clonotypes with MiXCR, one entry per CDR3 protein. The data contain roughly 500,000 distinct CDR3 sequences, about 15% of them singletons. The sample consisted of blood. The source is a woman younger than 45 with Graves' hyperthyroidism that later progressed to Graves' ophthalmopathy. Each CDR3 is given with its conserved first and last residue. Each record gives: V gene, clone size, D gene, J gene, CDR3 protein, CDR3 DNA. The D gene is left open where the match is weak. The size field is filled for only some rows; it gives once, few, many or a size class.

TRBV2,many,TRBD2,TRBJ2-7,CASSVAEGRAGGPGQYF,TGTGCCAGCAGCGTGGCAGAGGGGAGAGCGGGAGGGCCCGGGCAGTACTTC
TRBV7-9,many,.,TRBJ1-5,CASSLSFGQPQHF,TGTGCCAGCAGCTTATCGTTCGGTCAGCCCCAGCATTTT
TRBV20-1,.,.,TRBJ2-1,CSARSLVASYNEQFF,TGCAGTGCTCGGTCTTTAGTGGCTTCCTACAATGAGCAGTTCTTC
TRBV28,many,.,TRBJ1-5,CASSSDKAPNQPQHF,TGTGCCAGCAGTTCGGACAAGGCCCCCAATCAGCCCCAGCATTTT
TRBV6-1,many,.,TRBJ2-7,CASVGAVSYEQYF,TGTGCCAGCGTCGGAGCGGTCTCCTACGAGCAGTACTTC
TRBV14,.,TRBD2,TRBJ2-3,CASSQDPSGRAEDTQYF,TGTGCCAGCAGCCAAGATCCGAGCGGGAGGGCCGAGGATACGCAGTATTTT
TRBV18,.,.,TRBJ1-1,CASSPMGLNTEAFF,TGTGCCAGCTCACCCATGGGTTTGAACACTGAAGCTTTCTTT
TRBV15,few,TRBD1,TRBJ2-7,CATSTPGQNEQYF,TGTGCCACCAGCACCCCGGGACAGAACGAGCAGTACTTC
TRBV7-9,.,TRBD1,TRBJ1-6,CASSLSQGDSPLHF,TGTGCCAGCAGCTTATCTCAGGGGGATTCACCCCTCCACTTT
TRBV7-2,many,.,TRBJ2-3,CASSLQGTQYF,TGTGCCAGCAGCTTACAGGGTACGCAGTATTTT
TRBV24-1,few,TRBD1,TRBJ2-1,CATSVPIRDRGVYEQFF,TGTGCCACCAGTGTCCCTATCCGGGACAGGGGGGTTTATGAGCAGTTCTTC
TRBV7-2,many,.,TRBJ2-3,CASSLVVSGADTQYF,TGTGCCAGCAGCTTAGTTGTCTCCGGTGCGGATACGCAGTATTTT
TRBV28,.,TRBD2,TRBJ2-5,CASSAGVKETQYF,TGTGCCAGCAGCGCGGGAGTTAAGGAGACCCAGTACTTC
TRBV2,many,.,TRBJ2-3,CASTPGTVGTDTQYF,TGTGCCAGCACCCCGGGGACGGTGGGAACAGATACGCAGTATTTT
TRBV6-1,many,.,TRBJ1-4,CASSYLGSRGEKLFF,TGTGCCAGCAGTTACCTGGGCAGTCGGGGTGAAAAACTGTTTTTT